This TCR beta chain was retrieved from a study of shared clonotypes between healthy human individuals. Findings of the study overall: Memory subsets had estimated richness that was generally smaller than that of naive subsets. Of the naive CD4 clonotypes, around 4.7% were shared across a few donors.

Notes on this clone: No antigen is known for it.

Germline assignment: CDR1 LNHDA and CDR2 SQIVND (reference sequence). The CDR3 has 14 amino acids. Trimming took 7 bases from V and 0 from J, leaving 9 bases between them. In the authors' methods: ImmunoSEQ output lacked quality scores and full-length reads, limiting matched filtering. The repertoire was sequenced with immunoSEQ multiplex PCR; TCRdb's copy has only in-frame clones and lacks some. V, J and clone size are taken as reported in that table, and D and trimming were inferred from the DNA itself. This table has around 700,000 clones, around 73% appearing once. Recent vaccinations or acute infections were absent in the healthy HIV-negative adult donors.

The TCR sequence derives from a woman aged 25-40 years in good health. V and J are TRBV19 and TRBJ1-4; D unclear. What was sequenced was memory CD4+ T cells sorted from blood. Subset of the sample: CD45RA-negative fraction. In nucleotides, the CDR3 is TGTGCCAGTATGGGGTTCTCAACTAATGAAAAACTGTTTTTT. Its translation is CASMGFSTNEKLFF.